A single sample is the source of the 19 T cell receptor beta chains below, sequenced in a study of T cell changes during pregnancy in multiple sclerosis. The protocol was immunoSEQ multiplex PCR, while the TCRdb copy is restricted to in-frame clones and leaves out a portion. Among 100,000 or so clones listed, about 90% were seen once. The sequencing used peripheral blood, collected in the second trimester of pregnancy. These TCRs come from a female donor with multiple sclerosis, enrolled in a pregnancy study.

This chain joins TRBV5-1 and TRBJ2-5, with 10 bases aligning to TRBD2. The CDR3 extends over 12 amino acids. Unmatched junction bases numbered 3, after V lost 4 bases and J lost 9 bases. Looked up from germline, CDR1 is SGHRS and CDR2 is YFSETQ. The CDR3 DNA reads TGCGCCAGCAGCCGGACTAGCGGAGCCCAGTACTTC. Translated: CASSRTSGAQYF.

The CDR3, as DNA: TGCGCCAGCAGCAACGGGGATGAGCAGTTCTTC. Protein sequence: CASSNGDEQFF. The chain recombines TRBV4-3 with TRBJ2-1, with a tentative D call TRBD2 (5 bases). CDR3 length: 11 amino acids. The V and J ends lost 5 bases and 8 bases respectively, with 7 bases between them. CDR1 and CDR2 (germline): LGHNA, YSLEER.

The count of this clone is one. The chain recombines TRBV6-4 with TRBJ2-2, with a weak D call TRBD1 (6 bases). V shed 5 bases and J shed 4 bases, with 11 bases lying between them. The germline V gene has CDR1 MRHNA and CDR2 SNTAGT. This CDR3 has 14 residues. CDR3 in DNA: TGTGCCAGCAGTTCTTCAGGGGTCACCGGGGAGCTGTTTTTT. This encodes CASSSSGVTGELFF.

In DNA form, the CDR3 reads TGTGCCAGCACCCAAACCCGGGGGACTGAAGCTTTCTTT. Its protein is CASTQTRGTEAFF. The chain recombines TRBV6-6 with TRBJ1-1, with a tentative D call TRBD1 (5 bases). The CDR3 covers 13 residues. The V gene's germline CDR1 is MNHNY and CDR2 SVGAGI (reference sequence). V was cut by 7 bases and J by 5 bases, with 14 bases left in between.

This clone was counted once. The rearrangement joins TRBV7-2 to TRBJ2-2; D remains unclear. Trimming removed 5 bases from V and 5 bases from J, with 6 bases in between. The germline V gene encodes CDR1 SGHTA and CDR2 FQGNSA. The CDR3 has 12 amino acids. The CDR3 is CASSPRTGELFF. The CDR3 DNA follows: TGTGCCAGCAGCCCCAGAACCGGGGAGCTGTTTTTT.

The rearrangement uses TRBV23-1 and TRBJ2-7; weak D call: TRBD1 (6 bases). TRBV23-1 is an open reading frame, and its role is uncertain. The CDR3 runs to 14 residues. V dropped 3 bases and J dropped 3 bases, with 12 bases sitting between them. DNA for the CDR3: TGCGCCAGCAGTCATTTAACACAGGGCTACGAGCAGTACTTC. This translates into CASSHLTQGYEQYF.

The chain couples TRBV5-1 to TRBJ2-1; 13 nucleotides match TRBD2. There are 15 residues in the CDR3. Trimming at V came to 3 bases and at J to 9 bases, leaving 6 bases not matched to a gene. Germline V lookup: CDR1 SGHRS, CDR2 YFSETQ. CDR3 coding DNA: TGCGCCAGCAGCTCTGGACTAGCGGGAGAAGCTGAGCAGTTCTTC. Its translation is CASSSGLAGEAEQFF.

The rearrangement joins TRBV2 to TRBJ2-7; a weak D match, TRBD1 (6 bases). The length of the CDR3 is 15 residues. The V and J ends lost 4 bases and 1 base respectively, with 14 bases between them. Germline V gene sequence: CDR1 SNHLY, CDR2 FYNNEI. This CDR3 is CASSGVNRESYEQYF. The CDR3 nucleotides are TGTGCCAGCAGTGGAGTCAACAGGGAGTCCTACGAGCAGTACTTC.

The chain has TRBV7-9 and TRBJ2-1, with TRBD1 matching 7 bases. The CDR3 length is 11 residues. The V gene end was trimmed by 1 base and the J gene end by 12 bases; junction bases not matched to a gene: 0. Germline CDR1 reads SEHNR; CDR2 reads FQNEAQ (reference sequence). CDR3 nucleotides: TGTGCCAGCAGCTTAGGGGACAGGCAGTTCTTC. This translates into CASSLGDRQFF.

This chain joins TRBV7-8 and TRBJ1-3; D call uncertain. The germline V and J ends were trimmed by 5 bases and 0 bases, with 11 bases remaining between them. Germline assignment: CDR1 SGHVS and CDR2 FQNEAQ. The CDR3 loop spans 15 amino acids. The CDR3: CASSATRSSGNTIYF. CDR3 sequence (DNA): TGTGCCAGCAGCGCCACCAGAAGCTCTGGAAACACCATATATTTT. Combining the CDR3 with reference TRBV7-8 and TRBJ1-3 gives the whole variable domain GAGVSQSPRYKVAKRGQDVALRCDPISGHVSLFWYQQALGQGPEFLTYFQNEAQLDKSGLPSDRFFAERPEGSVSTLKIQRTQQEDSAVYLCASSATRSSGNTIYFGEGSWLTVV.

The chain joins TRBV6-1 to TRBJ2-7; 7 bases match TRBD1. Unmatched junction bases numbered 5, after V lost 5 bases and J lost 4 bases. The germline V gene encodes CDR1 MNHNS and CDR2 SASEGT. This CDR3 comprises 13 residues. CDR3 nucleotides: TGTGCCAGCAGTCGAGGACAGGAATACGAGCAGTACTTC. Protein: CASSRGQEYEQYF.

V and J are TRBV10-2 and TRBJ2-3; the D gene is possibly TRBD1 (5 bases). Germline loops: CDR1 WSHSY, CDR2 SAAADI. The CDR3 has 12 residues. Between the trimmed V and J ends, which lost 6 bases and 4 bases, there was a span of 8 bases. Written as DNA, the CDR3 is TGCGCCAGCAGGGGGCTTTCAGATACGCAGTATTTT. Protein: CASRGLSDTQYF.

The chain employs TRBV29-1 and TRBJ2-3, with 7 bases identical to TRBD2. This CDR3 has 13 amino acids. Germline loops: CDR1 SQVTM, CDR2 ANQGSEA. CDR3 region: CSVGLVNTDTQYF. The CDR3 DNA is TGCAGTGTCGGACTAGTGAACACAGATACGCAGTATTTT.

The V and J genes are TRBV11-3 and TRBJ2-3; 8 nucleotides align to TRBD1. The germline gives CDR1 SGHNT, CDR2 YENEEA. The CDR3 has 15 amino acids. The junction had 3 bases not matched to a gene; V was cut back by 3 bases and J by 1 base. Here the CDR3 DNA reads TGTGCCAGCAGCTTGAGACAGGGGCGCACAGATACGCAGTATTTT. Residues: CASSLRQGRTDTQYF.

In nucleotides, the CDR3 is TGTGCCAGCAGCCCCCGGACAGGGGTCCTGACTATCGGCTACACCTTC. This translates into CASSPRTGVLTIGYTF. The chain employs TRBV7-2 and TRBJ1-2, with TRBD1 identical over 9 bases. The germline V gene encodes CDR1 SGHTA and CDR2 FQGNSA. After removal of 5 bases from V and 8 bases from J, the junction contained 15 bases not matched to a gene. The CDR3 contains 16 residues. Using reference TRBV7-2 and TRBJ1-2 for the parts outside the CDR3, the full variable domain is GAGVSQSPSNKVTEKGKDVELRCDPISGHTALYWYRQSLGQGLEFLIYFQGNSAPDKSGLPSDRFSAERTGGSVSTLTIQRTQQEDSAVYLCASSPRTGVLTIGYTFGSGTRLTVV.

CDR3 in amino acids: CASSQEEGSYGYTF. The CDR3 coding sequence is TGCGCCAGCAGCCAAGAGGAGGGTTCCTATGGCTACACCTTC. This chain uses TRBV4-1 with TRBJ1-2; D is ambiguous. The germline V gene has CDR1 MGHRA and CDR2 YSYEKL. The CDR3 runs to 14 residues. The germline V and J ends were trimmed by 0 bases and 4 bases, with 9 bases remaining between them.

This clone was counted a single time. The J gene is TRBJ2-3, the V gene TRBV6-1, with D possibly matching TRBD2 (6 bases). This CDR3 has 16 residues. The germline V and J ends were trimmed by 4 bases and 4 bases, with 18 bases remaining between them. Germline CDR1 is MNHNS and CDR2 is SASEGT. The CDR3 loop is CASSVRERYQPDTQYF. CDR3 nucleotide sequence: TGTGCCAGCAGTGTCCGGGAGAGGTATCAGCCAGATACGCAGTATTTT.

The V call is TRBV5-5, the J call TRBJ2-3; perhaps TRBD1 as D (5 bases). Germline V gene data show CDR1 as SGHKS and CDR2 as YYEKEE (reference sequence). Trimming removed 4 bases at V and 0 bases at J, with 18 bases between. The CDR3 sequence is 17 residues long. The CDR3 DNA follows: TGTGCCAGCAGCCTGTTACAGGCGGCCTATAGCACAGATACGCAGTATTTT. As protein: CASSLLQAAYSTDTQYF.

As DNA, the CDR3 is TGTGCCAGCAGCCCCGGGACTAGCGGGAGTGAGACCCAGTACTTC. Residues: CASSPGTSGSETQYF. The chain joins TRBV5-4 to TRBJ2-5; TRBD2 matches at 14 bases. Germline V CDR1 and CDR2: SGHNT, YYREEE (reference sequence). V was clipped by 4 bases and J by 5 bases; unmatched bases: 4. The CDR3 runs 15 residues.